These 7 T cell receptor beta chains share one sample of origin, sequenced in a study of T cell clonality in common variable immunodeficiency. Only in-frame clones appear in the TCRdb table, and some are missing; sequencing was by immunoSEQ multiplex PCR. The sample contains approximately 57,000 clones, none occurring once; under 0.9% lies in the top ten. Sequencing input: peripheral blood mononuclear cells. The receptors were sampled from a person between 18 and 75 years old in good health.

Many counts were recorded for this clone. The read finishes 3 residues shy of the CDR3 end, and the germline J gene is used to complete it. The chain uses TRBV20-1 and TRBJ1-1, with no clear D. The CDR3 runs to 13 residues. Between the trimmed V and J ends, which lost 4 bases and 4 bases, there was a span of 13 bases. CDR1 DFQATT and CDR2 SNEGSKA come from the germline V gene (reference sequence). The CDR3 bases that were read are TGCAGTGCTATCTTCGGGTTTGTCACTGAA. This gives the protein CSAIFGFVTE. The full-length CDR3 reads as CSAIFGFVTEAFF.

This clone was counted at least ten times. The sequence runs out 3 residues before the end of the CDR3; the remainder is reconstructed from the germline J gene. The chain combines TRBV19 with TRBJ2-1, with TRBD2 matching 7 bases. The CDR3 spans 12 residues. The germline gives CDR1 LNHDA, CDR2 SQIVND (reference sequence). The CDR3 loop is CACGGSPYEQFF. The part of the CDR3 DNA that was read is TGTGCTTGTGGCGGGAGCCCCTATGAG.

This clone was counted many times. The CDR3 end is not reached by the read, which stops 3 residues before it; the germline J gene fills it in. The chain combines TRBV6-2 or TRBV6-3 with TRBJ2-6; TRBD1 matches 8 bases. Looked up from germline, CDR1 is MNHEY and CDR2 is SVGEGT. V shed 5 bases and J 4 bases; nucleotides not matched to a gene: 10. This CDR3 is built from 17 residues. The CDR3 spells CASSPARTGFGANVLTF. The DNA read from the CDR3 is TGTGCCAGCAGTCCCGCTAGGACAGGGTTCGGGGCCAACGTC.

At least ten counts were recorded for this clone. The read is 3 residues too short to cover the CDR3 end, so that end is filled in from the germline J gene. V and J are TRBV20-1 and TRBJ2-5; 16 bases are a match to TRBD2. V dropped 1 base and J dropped 4; count of bases not matched to a gene: 15. This CDR3 has 20 residues. Germline loops: CDR1 DFQATT, CDR2 SNEGSKA (reference sequence). CDR3 DNA, as far as it was read: TGCAGTGCTAGAGGGATCAGTTTGGGACTAGCGGGAGGGCCCCGAGAGACC. Its translation is CSARGISLGLAGGPRET. The complete CDR3 protein is CSARGISLGLAGGPRETQYF.

In its sample, this clone was seen many times. The observed sequence ends 3 residues before the CDR3 terminus, with the missing tail filled in from the germline J gene. The V and J genes are TRBV2 and TRBJ1-1; 7 bases line up with TRBD1. The length of the CDR3 is 11 residues. CDR1 is SNHLY and CDR2 is FYNNEI in the germline V gene. Incomplete CDR3 DNA: TGTGCCAGCATTAGACAGGGCCAA. Protein: CASIRQGQ. The whole CDR3 region reads CASIRQGQAFF.

A few counts support this clone. The observed sequence ends 3 residues before the CDR3 terminus, with the missing tail filled in from the germline J gene. The chain couples TRBV7-2 to TRBJ1-2; TRBD1 might be the D (5 bases). Germline V CDR1 and CDR2: SGHTA, FQGNSA. The CDR3 sequence is 16 residues long. CDR3 protein: CASSLAGDVSLNDYTF. The part of the CDR3 DNA that was read is TGTGCCAGCAGCTTAGCAGGGGATGTAAGTTTGAATGAC. Combining the CDR3 with reference TRBV7-2 and TRBJ1-2 gives the whole variable domain GAGVSQSPSNKVTEKGKDVELRCDPISGHTALYWYRQSLGQGLEFLIYFQGNSAPDKSGLPSDRFSAERTGGSVSTLTIQRTQQEDSAVYLCASSLAGDVSLNDYTFGSGTRLTVV.

This clone was counted many times. The CDR3 goes on 3 residues after the read ends, and that part is filled in from the germline J gene. Other DNA sequences within the sample encode an identical CDR3. V and J are TRBV6-1 and TRBJ1-1; the match to TRBD1 covers 7 bases. The germline V gene encodes CDR1 MNHNS and CDR2 SASEGT. J gave up 2 bases and V 3 bases, and 3 bases lay outside the gene matches. CDR3 length: 14 residues. The CDR3 loop reads CASSEGTANTEAFF. CDR3 DNA, as far as it was read: TGTGCCAGCAGTGAGGGGACAGCCAACACTGAA.